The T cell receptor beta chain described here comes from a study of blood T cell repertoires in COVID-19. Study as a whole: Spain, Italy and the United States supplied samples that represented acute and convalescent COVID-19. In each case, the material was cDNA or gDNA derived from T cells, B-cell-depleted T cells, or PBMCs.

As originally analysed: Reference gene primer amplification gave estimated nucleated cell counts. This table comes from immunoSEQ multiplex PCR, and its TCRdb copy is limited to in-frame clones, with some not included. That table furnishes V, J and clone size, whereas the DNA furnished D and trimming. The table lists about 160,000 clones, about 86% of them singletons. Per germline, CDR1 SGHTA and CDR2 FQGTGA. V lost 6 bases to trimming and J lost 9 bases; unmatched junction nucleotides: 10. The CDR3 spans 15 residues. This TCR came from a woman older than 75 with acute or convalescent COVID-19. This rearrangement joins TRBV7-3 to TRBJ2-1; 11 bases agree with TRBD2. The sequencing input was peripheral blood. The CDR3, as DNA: TGTGCCAGCAGGGAGGGCCTAGCGGGGGGCGGTGAGCAGTTCTTC. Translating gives CASREGLAGGGEQFF.